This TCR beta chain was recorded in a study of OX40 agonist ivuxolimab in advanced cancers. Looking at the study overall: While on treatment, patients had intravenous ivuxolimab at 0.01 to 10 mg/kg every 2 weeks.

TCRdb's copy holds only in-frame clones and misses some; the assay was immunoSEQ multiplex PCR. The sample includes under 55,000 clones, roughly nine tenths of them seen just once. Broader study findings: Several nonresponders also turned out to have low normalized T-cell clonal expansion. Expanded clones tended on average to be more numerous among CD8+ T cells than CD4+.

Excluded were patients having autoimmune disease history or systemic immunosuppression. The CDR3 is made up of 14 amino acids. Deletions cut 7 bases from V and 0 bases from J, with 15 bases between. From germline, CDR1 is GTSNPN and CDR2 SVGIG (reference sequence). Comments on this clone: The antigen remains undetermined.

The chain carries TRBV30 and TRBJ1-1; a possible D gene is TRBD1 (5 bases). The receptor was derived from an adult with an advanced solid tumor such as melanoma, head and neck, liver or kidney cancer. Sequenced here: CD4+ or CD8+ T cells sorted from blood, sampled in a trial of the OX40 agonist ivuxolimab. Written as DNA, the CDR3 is TGTGCCTCCAATTTAGGGGCGGTGAACACTGAAGCTTTCTTT. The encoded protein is CASNLGAVNTEAFF.